The 10 T cell receptor beta chains presented below share a single source sample, sequenced in a study of control samples from healthy donors and cancer patients. Assay used: immunoSEQ multiplex PCR; TCRdb lists only in-frame clones, some missing. The repertoire includes over 80,000 clones, approximately 78% of them detected once, and roughly 2% sits in the top ten. The sample consisted of blood. These receptors were obtained from a man aged 60-69 years in good health.

This clone has a handful of counts. The chain is built from TRBV20-1 and TRBJ2-2, with 9 bases aligning to TRBD1. There are 15 residues in the CDR3. CDR1 and CDR2 from the germline V gene are DFQATT and SNEGSKA (reference sequence). V trimming: 3 bases; J trimming: 4 bases; junction bases outside the gene matches: 6. The CDR3 reads CSASPGQGGTGELFF. CDR3 nucleotide sequence: TGCAGTGCTAGTCCGGGACAGGGCGGCACCGGGGAGCTGTTTTTT.

V gene TRBV18 combines with J gene TRBJ1-1; TRBD1 might be the D (6 bases). This CDR3 comprises 16 residues. The V gene's germline CDR1 is KGHSH and CDR2 LQKENI. V was clipped by 1 base and J by 0 bases, with 12 bases between them. The CDR3 is CASSPLLRGMNTEAFF. The CDR3 DNA is TGTGCCAGCTCACCACTTCTCAGGGGCATGAACACTGAAGCTTTCTTT.

The V gene is TRBV10-1, the J gene TRBJ2-1; TRBD2 aligns across 7 bases. The germline CDR1 and CDR2 sequences are WNHNN and SYGVQD (reference sequence). This CDR3 has 16 residues. The junction had 14 bases not matched to a gene; V was cut back by 5 bases and J by 7 bases. CDR3 DNA: TGCGCCAGCAGTCCCGGGACTACCCTACCTGTGAATGAGCAGTTCTTC. Encoded protein: CASSPGTTLPVNEQFF.

This chain connects TRBV11-2 to TRBJ1-5; D is perhaps TRBD1 (5 bases). The CDR3 sequence is 16 residues long. V lost 0 bases and J lost 11, with 20 bases in between. Germline lookup yields CDR1 SGHAT and CDR2 FQNNGV. CDR3 loop: CASSLDSGQGLHSQHF. CDR3 in DNA: TGTGCCAGCAGCTTAGATTCCGGCCAGGGCCTTCACTCCCAGCATTTT.

J is TRBJ1-3 and V is TRBV3-1 (or the pseudogene TRBV3-2); D uncertain. The V gene lost 1 base and the J gene lost 2 bases, with 6 bases spanning the gap. CDR1 is LGHDT, CDR2 YNNKEL, per germline (reference sequence). The CDR3 extends over 14 amino acids. The CDR3 here is CASSQGATGNTIYF. CDR3 DNA sequence: TGTGCCAGCAGCCAAGGGGCTACTGGAAACACCATATATTTT.

V and J are TRBV5-1 and TRBJ2-7, with 7 bases aligning to TRBD2. V trimming: 0 bases; J trimming: 7 bases; junction bases outside the gene matches: 10. Germline V gene lookup returns CDR1 SGHRS and CDR2 YFSETQ. The CDR3 consists of 15 residues. The CDR3 coding sequence is TGCGCCAGCAGCTTGGACAGTTTTCAGGGAGGGGAGCAGTACTTC. Encoded protein: CASSLDSFQGGEQYF.

J is TRBJ1-2 and V is TRBV6-4; no clear D. V gave up 6 bases and J gave up 4 bases, with 9 bases separating them. In germline, CDR1 is MRHNA, CDR2 SNTAGT. This CDR3 is 12 amino acids long. The CDR3 loop is CASRPGIYGYTF. CDR3 DNA: TGTGCCAGCAGACCGGGTATCTATGGCTACACCTTC.

The rearrangement joins TRBV28 to TRBJ1-4; D is perhaps TRBD1 (5 bases). V shed 11 bases and J shed 5 bases, with 15 bases lying between them. The CDR3 runs to 13 residues. CDR1 is MDHEN, CDR2 SYDVKM, per germline. CDR3 in DNA: TGTGCCCACTCGACAGTTTCAAATGAAAAACTGTTTTTT. It translates to CAHSTVSNEKLFF.

The chain recombines TRBV7-9 with TRBJ2-1; 8 bases fit TRBD2. Per germline, CDR1 SEHNR and CDR2 FQNEAQ (reference sequence). V lost 5 bases and J lost 1; bases outside the gene matches: 13. This CDR3 contains 18 residues. In nucleotides, the CDR3 is TGTGCCAGCAGCCCCACCCCACTAGCGGATATTTCCTACAATGAGCAGTTCTTC. It yields the protein CASSPTPLADISYNEQFF.

This clone has only a few counts. The chain combines TRBV10-1 with TRBJ2-2; 8 bases are shared with TRBD1. The CDR3 sequence is 15 residues long. V was clipped by 3 bases and J by 3 bases; unmatched bases: 3. From germline, CDR1 is WNHNN and CDR2 SYGVQD (reference sequence). CDR3 DNA: TGCGCCAGCAGTGACAGGGGGCGAGACACCGGGGAGCTGTTTTTT. Translated: CASSDRGRDTGELFF.